These 8 T cell receptor beta chains originate from one sample sequenced in a study of naive and memory T cell subsets. Two oligonucleotides, mixed equimolar, formed the beta constant-region primer covering TRBC1 and TRBC2. Using its own MiXCR run on the UMI-ligation and nested PCR reads, TCRdb lists one record per CDR3 protein. The sample records around 35,000 distinct CDR3 sequences, roughly 15% being singletons. The sequenced material came from effector memory CD4+ T cells from blood. Sample subset: effector memory, CD45RA- CD27-. The receptor set was obtained from a human donor in good health.

This chain connects TRBV4-2 to TRBJ1-1, with D hard to call. CDR1 LGHNA and CDR2 YNFKEQ come from the germline V gene. Trimming removed 5 bases from V and 5 bases from J, with 9 bases in between. CDR3 length: 12 amino acids. CDR3 in amino acids: CASSGEGTEAFF. The CDR3 DNA reads TGTGCCAGCAGCGGGGAGGGTACTGAAGCTTTCTTT.

The chain combines TRBV20-1 with TRBJ2-3; TRBD2 is a possible D gene (6 bases). Trimming stripped 2 bases from V and 5 bases from J, with 17 bases between. CDR1 is DFQATT and CDR2 is SNEGSKA in the germline V gene (reference sequence). CDR3 size: 15 residues. The CDR3 region has the DNA TGCAGTGCTAGATTCGGGAAAAAAGCGGGAGATACGCAGTATTTT. This gives the protein CSARFGKKAGDTQYF.

This clonotype was counted once. The V gene is TRBV3-1, the J gene TRBJ1-2; D might be TRBD1 (6 bases). The germline gives CDR1 LGHDT, CDR2 YNNKEL (reference sequence). V lost 2 bases and J 3 bases, leaving 13 bases between the germline ends. CDR3 size: 15 residues. In DNA, the CDR3 is TGTGCCAGCAGCCAATTTGACAGGAGGGACTATGGCTACACCTTC. This gives the protein CASSQFDRRDYGYTF.

The gene calls are TRBV9 and TRBJ2-2; D perhaps matches TRBD2 (5 bases). This CDR3 comprises 15 residues. CDR1 is SGDLS and CDR2 is YYNGEE in the germline V gene. V lost 3 bases and J lost 2, with 11 bases in between. The CDR3 here is CASSGGLGNTGELFF. CDR3 DNA: TGTGCCAGCAGCGGTGGACTGGGAAACACCGGGGAGCTGTTTTTT.

This chain uses TRBV11-2 with TRBJ2-5, with unresolved D. The CDR3 covers 11 residues. V lost 5 bases, J lost 1 base, and 2 bases lay in between. CDR1 and CDR2 (germline): SGHAT, FQNNGV. CDR3 DNA sequence: TGTGCCAGCAGCCGCCAAGAGACCCAGTACTTC. Translation gives CASSRQETQYF.

This clonotype was counted a few times. The chain carries TRBV6-1 and TRBJ2-3, with TRBD1 as a possible D gene (6 bases). The V end was cut by 3 bases, the J end by 6 bases, with 13 bases between. The CDR3 has 14 amino acids. Germline assignment: CDR1 MNHNS and CDR2 SASEGT. CDR3 DNA sequence: TGTGCCAGCAGTGACAGGGGTGGAGTGGATACGCAGTATTTT. It encodes CASSDRGGVDTQYF.

This clonotype was found a few times. The chain is built from TRBV5-1 and TRBJ1-1; D not certain. The V gene's germline CDR1 is SGHRS and CDR2 YFSETQ. The CDR3 extends over 15 amino acids. V lost 0 bases and J lost 5, with 14 bases in between. The CDR3 spells CASSLAGSVGTEAFF. As DNA, the CDR3 is TGCGCCAGCAGCTTGGCCGGCAGCGTGGGGACTGAAGCTTTCTTT.

In its sample, this clonotype ranks as medium-sized. V gene TRBV7-9 combines with J gene TRBJ2-7; the match to TRBD1 covers 10 bases. V lost 0 bases to trimming and J lost 4 bases; unmatched junction nucleotides: 12. CDR1 and CDR2 (germline): SEHNR, FQNEAQ (reference sequence). The CDR3 has 18 amino acids. The CDR3 nucleotides are TGTGCCAGCAGCTTAGCGCATTCCCCGGGACAGGGGAATTACGAGCAGTACTTC. Protein sequence: CASSLAHSPGQGNYEQYF. The whole variable domain, filled in from reference TRBV7-9 and TRBJ2-7, reads DTGVSQNPRHKITKRGQNVTFRCDPISEHNRLYWYRQTLGQGPEFLTYFQNEAQLEKSRLLSDRFSAERPKGSFSTLEIQRTEQGDSAMYLCASSLAHSPGQGNYEQYFGPGTRLTVT.